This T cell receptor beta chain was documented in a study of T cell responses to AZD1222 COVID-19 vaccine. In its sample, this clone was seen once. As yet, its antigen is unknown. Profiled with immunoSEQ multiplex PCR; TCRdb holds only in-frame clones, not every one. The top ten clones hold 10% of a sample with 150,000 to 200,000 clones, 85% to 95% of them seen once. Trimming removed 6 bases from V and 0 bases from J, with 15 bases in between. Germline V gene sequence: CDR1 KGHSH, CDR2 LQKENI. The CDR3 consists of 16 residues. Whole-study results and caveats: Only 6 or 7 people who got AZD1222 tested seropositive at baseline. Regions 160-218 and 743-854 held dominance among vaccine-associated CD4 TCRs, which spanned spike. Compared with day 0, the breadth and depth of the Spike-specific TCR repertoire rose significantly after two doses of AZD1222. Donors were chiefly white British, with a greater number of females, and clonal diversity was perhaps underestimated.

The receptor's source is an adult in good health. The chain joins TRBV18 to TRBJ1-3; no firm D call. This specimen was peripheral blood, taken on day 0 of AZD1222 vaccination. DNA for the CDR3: TGTGCCAGCTCGTCGACCGGGCCTTCCTCTGGAAACACCATATATTTT. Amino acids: CASSSTGPSSGNTIYF.